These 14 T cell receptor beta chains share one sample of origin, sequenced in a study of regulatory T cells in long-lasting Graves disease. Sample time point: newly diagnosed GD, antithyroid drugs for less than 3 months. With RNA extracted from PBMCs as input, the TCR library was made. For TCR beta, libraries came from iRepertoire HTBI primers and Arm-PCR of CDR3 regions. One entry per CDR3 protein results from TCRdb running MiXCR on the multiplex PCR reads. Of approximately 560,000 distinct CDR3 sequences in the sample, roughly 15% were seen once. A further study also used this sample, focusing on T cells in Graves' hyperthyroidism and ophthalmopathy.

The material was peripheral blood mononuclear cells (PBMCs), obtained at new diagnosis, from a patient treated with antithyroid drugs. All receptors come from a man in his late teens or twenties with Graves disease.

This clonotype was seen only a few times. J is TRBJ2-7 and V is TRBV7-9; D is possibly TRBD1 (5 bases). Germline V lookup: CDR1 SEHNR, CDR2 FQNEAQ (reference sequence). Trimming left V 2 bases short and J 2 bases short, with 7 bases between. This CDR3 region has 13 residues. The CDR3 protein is CASSLKGTYEQYF. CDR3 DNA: TGTGCCAGCAGCTTAAAGGGGACCTACGAGCAGTACTTC.

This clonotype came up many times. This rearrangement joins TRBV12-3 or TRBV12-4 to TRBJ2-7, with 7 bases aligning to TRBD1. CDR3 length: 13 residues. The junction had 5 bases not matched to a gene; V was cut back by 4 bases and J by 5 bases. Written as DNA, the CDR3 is TGTGCCAGCAGTTCCGACAGGGTCCACGAGCAGTACTTC. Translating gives CASSSDRVHEQYF.

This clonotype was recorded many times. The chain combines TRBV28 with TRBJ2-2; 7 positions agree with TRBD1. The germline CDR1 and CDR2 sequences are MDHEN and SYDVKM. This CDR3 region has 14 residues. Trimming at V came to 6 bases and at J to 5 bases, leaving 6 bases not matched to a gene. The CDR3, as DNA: TGTGCCAGCAGACCGGGACAGAAAACCGGGGAGCTGTTTTTT. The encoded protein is CASRPGQKTGELFF.

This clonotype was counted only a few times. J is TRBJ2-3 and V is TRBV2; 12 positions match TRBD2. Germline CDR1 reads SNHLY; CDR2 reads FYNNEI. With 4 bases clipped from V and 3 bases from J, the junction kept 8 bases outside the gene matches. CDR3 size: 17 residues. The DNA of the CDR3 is TGTGCCAGCAGTGGTTCCCTACTAGCGGGAGGTACAGATACGCAGTATTTT. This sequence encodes CASSGSLLAGGTDTQYF.

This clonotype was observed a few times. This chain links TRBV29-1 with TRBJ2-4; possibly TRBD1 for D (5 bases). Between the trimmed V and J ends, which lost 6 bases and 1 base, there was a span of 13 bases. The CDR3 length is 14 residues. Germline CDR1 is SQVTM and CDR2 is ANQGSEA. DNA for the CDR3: TGCAGCGTCGGACCCGACAGCGCCAAAAACATTCAGTACTTC. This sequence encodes CSVGPDSAKNIQYF.

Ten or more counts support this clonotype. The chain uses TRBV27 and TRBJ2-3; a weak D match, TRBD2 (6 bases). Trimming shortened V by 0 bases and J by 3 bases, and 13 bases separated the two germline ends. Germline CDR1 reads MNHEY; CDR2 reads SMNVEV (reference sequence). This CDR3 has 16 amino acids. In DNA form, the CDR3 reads TGTGCCAGCAGTTTATCTCCGGGAGCAGGGACAGATACGCAGTATTTT. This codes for CASSLSPGAGTDTQYF.

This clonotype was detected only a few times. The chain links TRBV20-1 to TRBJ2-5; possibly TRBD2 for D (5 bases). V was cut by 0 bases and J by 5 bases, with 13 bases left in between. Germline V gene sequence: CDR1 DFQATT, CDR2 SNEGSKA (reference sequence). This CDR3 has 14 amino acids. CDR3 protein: CSARDFEGGETQYF. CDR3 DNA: TGCAGTGCTAGAGATTTCGAGGGTGGTGAGACCCAGTACTTC.

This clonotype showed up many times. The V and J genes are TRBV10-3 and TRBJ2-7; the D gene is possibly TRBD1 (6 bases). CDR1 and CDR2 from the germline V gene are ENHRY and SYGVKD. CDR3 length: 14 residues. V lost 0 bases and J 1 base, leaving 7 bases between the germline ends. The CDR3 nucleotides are TGTGCCATCAGTGAGTCGACAGGATCCTACGAGCAGTACTTC. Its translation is CAISESTGSYEQYF.

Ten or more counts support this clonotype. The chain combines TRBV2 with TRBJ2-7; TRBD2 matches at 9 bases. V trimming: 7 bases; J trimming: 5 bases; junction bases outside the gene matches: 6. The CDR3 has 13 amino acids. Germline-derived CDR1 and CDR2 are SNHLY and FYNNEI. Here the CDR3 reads CASKTASGNEQYF. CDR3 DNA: TGTGCCAGCAAGACGGCTAGCGGGAACGAGCAGTACTTC.

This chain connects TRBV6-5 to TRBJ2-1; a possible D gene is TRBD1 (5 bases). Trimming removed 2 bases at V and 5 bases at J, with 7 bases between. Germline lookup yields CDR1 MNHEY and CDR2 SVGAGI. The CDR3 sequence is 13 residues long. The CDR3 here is CASSYKGNNEQFF. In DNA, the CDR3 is TGTGCCAGCAGTTACAAGGGGAACAATGAGCAGTTCTTC.

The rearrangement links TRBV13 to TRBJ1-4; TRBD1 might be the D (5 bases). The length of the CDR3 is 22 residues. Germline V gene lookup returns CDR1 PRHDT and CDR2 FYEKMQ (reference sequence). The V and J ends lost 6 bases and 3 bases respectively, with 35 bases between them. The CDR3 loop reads CASRTGKYGSAQGPRPNEKLFF. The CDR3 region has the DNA TGTGCCAGCAGGACGGGAAAATACGGGTCAGCGCAGGGCCCGCGTCCTAATGAAAAACTGTTTTTT.

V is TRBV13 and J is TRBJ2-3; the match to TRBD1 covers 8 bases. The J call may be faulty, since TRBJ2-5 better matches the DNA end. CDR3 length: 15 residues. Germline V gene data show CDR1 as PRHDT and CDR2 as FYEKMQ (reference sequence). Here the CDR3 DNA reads TGTGCCAGCGGCTCGACGGACAGGGCGCGGGAGACCCAGTACTTC. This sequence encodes CASGSTDRARETQYF.

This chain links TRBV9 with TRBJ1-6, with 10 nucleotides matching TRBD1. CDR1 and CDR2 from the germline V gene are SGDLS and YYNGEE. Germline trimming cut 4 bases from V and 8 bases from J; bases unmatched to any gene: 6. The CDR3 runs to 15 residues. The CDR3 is CASSSRTGGDSPLHF. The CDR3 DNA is TGTGCCAGCAGCTCCCGGACAGGGGGGGATTCACCCCTCCACTTT.

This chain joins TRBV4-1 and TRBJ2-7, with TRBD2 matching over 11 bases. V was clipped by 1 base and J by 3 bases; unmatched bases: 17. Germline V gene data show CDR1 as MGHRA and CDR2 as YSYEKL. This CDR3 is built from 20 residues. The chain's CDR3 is CASSQGLRGLAASGGYEQYF. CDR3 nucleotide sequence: TGCGCCAGCAGCCAAGGGTTAAGGGGACTAGCGGCCAGTGGGGGCTACGAGCAGTACTTC.